Shown below are 14 T cell receptor beta chains from a single sample sequenced in a study of cytomegalovirus exposure and HLA in healthy donors. The repertoire was sequenced with immunoSEQ multiplex PCR; TCRdb's copy has only in-frame clones and lacks some. The sample has about 110,000 clones, approximately 86% seen once. Sequencing used PBMCs. These receptors were obtained from a young woman in good health and CMV-seronegative.

The CDR3 is CASSPRDSGGVGETQYF. CDR3 bases: TGTGCCAGCAGCCCTCGGGATAGCGGGGGGGTAGGGGAGACCCAGTACTTC. V and J are TRBV9 and TRBJ2-5; 11 bases are shared with TRBD2. CDR1 is SGDLS, CDR2 YYNGEE, per germline. The CDR3 length is 17 residues. V trimming: 4 bases; J trimming: 5 bases; junction bases outside the gene matches: 13.

V is TRBV29-1 and J is TRBJ2-1; no clear D. CDR3 length: 14 amino acids. Germline CDR1 SQVTM, CDR2 ANQGSEA. The germline V and J ends were trimmed by 6 bases and 5 bases, with 17 bases remaining between them. This CDR3 is CSVYPLNPNNEQFF. As DNA, the CDR3 is TGCAGCGTATATCCCCTCAATCCTAACAATGAGCAGTTCTTC.

This rearrangement joins TRBV5-1 to TRBJ2-7; 9 bases fit TRBD1. Trimming at V came to 0 bases and at J to 0 bases, leaving 4 bases not matched to a gene. The CDR3 sequence is 16 residues long. In germline, CDR1 is SGHRS, CDR2 YFSETQ. The chain's CDR3 is CASSLGGTGSSYEQYF. Written as DNA, the CDR3 is TGCGCCAGCAGCTTGGGTGGGACAGGGAGCTCCTACGAGCAGTACTTC.

J is TRBJ1-1 and V is TRBV28; D perhaps matches TRBD1 (6 bases). Looked up from germline, CDR1 is MDHEN and CDR2 is SYDVKM. V shed 3 bases and J shed 2 bases, with 10 bases lying between them. The CDR3 has 14 amino acids. The CDR3 region is CASSFGGGNTEAFF. The CDR3, as DNA: TGTGCCAGCAGTTTTGGGGGGGGCAACACTGAAGCTTTCTTT.

The CDR3 DNA follows: TGTGCCAGCAGCTACCCCTCCCGGGGGGGACGAACCGACAATGAGCAGTTCTTC. Amino acid sequence: CASSYPSRGGRTDNEQFF. The chain links TRBV7-9 to TRBJ2-1; the match to TRBD2 covers 8 bases. The ends lost 4 bases at V and 5 bases at J; junction bases unmatched: 16. Germline V lookup: CDR1 SEHNR, CDR2 FQNEAQ (reference sequence). CDR3 length: 18 residues.

This clone was observed a single time. The chain links TRBV5-1 to TRBJ2-3; D is possibly TRBD2 (7 bases). CDR3 length equals 16 residues. Trimming took off 0 bases at V and 1 base at J, with 12 bases between the two ends. Looked up from germline, CDR1 is SGHRS and CDR2 is YFSETQ. This chain's CDR3 is CASSLGPGGGTDTQYF. CDR3 DNA sequence: TGCGCCAGCAGCTTGGGTCCGGGGGGCGGCACAGATACGCAGTATTTT.

The V call is TRBV9, the J call TRBJ2-5; D is possibly TRBD2 (5 bases). The germline gives CDR1 SGDLS, CDR2 YYNGEE. Trimming took 2 bases from V and 4 from J, leaving 18 bases between them. CDR3 length equals 16 residues. For the CDR3, the DNA is TGTGCCAGCAGCGTCACGGCGGGTCCCCGGGGAGAGACCCAGTACTTC. This translates into CASSVTAGPRGETQYF.

This chain connects TRBV19 to TRBJ2-5; TRBD2 might be the D (5 bases). Germline V CDR1 and CDR2: LNHDA, SQIVND (reference sequence). V was cut by 9 bases and J by 1 base, with 9 bases left in between. This CDR3 is 12 amino acids long. CDR3 region: CASADFQETQYF. Written as DNA, the CDR3 is TGTGCCAGCGCGGACTTCCAAGAGACCCAGTACTTC.

The chain is built from TRBV7-9 and TRBJ1-6, with D possibly TRBD1 on 5 matching bases. The V gene lost 6 bases and the J gene lost 1 base, with 13 bases spanning the gap. This CDR3 has 16 amino acids. Germline lookup yields CDR1 SEHNR and CDR2 FQNEAQ (reference sequence). CDR3 nucleotide sequence: TGTGCCAGCAGACACAGGATAGGGTCCTATAATTCACCCCTCCACTTT. As protein: CASRHRIGSYNSPLHF. Together with reference TRBV7-9 and TRBJ1-6, the CDR3 gives the full variable domain: DTGVSQNPRHKITKRGQNVTFRCDPISEHNRLYWYRQTLGQGPEFLTYFQNEAQLEKSRLLSDRFSAERPKGSFSTLEIQRTEQGDSAMYLCASRHRIGSYNSPLHFGNGTRLTVT.

This chain joins TRBV6-1 and TRBJ1-5; D unresolved. Germline-derived CDR1 and CDR2 are MNHNS and SASEGT. The CDR3 has 14 residues. The V end was cut by 3 bases, the J end by 1 base, with 7 bases between. The CDR3 is CASSDGESNQPQHF. DNA for the CDR3: TGTGCCAGCAGTGACGGAGAGAGCAATCAGCCCCAGCATTTT.

This clone has only one observation. The chain joins TRBV2 to TRBJ1-1, with 7 nucleotides matching TRBD1. The CDR3 is 14 residues long. V shed 7 bases, J shed 3 bases, and the junction held 8 bases outside the gene matches. Germline lookup yields CDR1 SNHLY and CDR2 FYNNEI. The CDR3 DNA sequence: TGTGCCAGCATGGAAGAGGGGGCGTACACTGAAGCTTTCTTT. It is translated as CASMEEGAYTEAFF.

This chain uses TRBV4-1 with TRBJ2-3, with 10 bases that match TRBD2. Germline lookup yields CDR1 MGHRA and CDR2 YSYEKL. V lost 3 bases, J lost 1 base, and 16 bases stayed unmatched. This CDR3 comprises 20 residues. In nucleotides, the CDR3 is TGCGCCAGCAGCCATAGGGGGCTAGCGGGGGCTTCCGGTGGCACAGATACGCAGTATTTT. Its protein is CASSHRGLAGASGGTDTQYF.

This clone has a handful of counts. The chain has TRBV4-1 and TRBJ1-1; a weak D match, TRBD1 (6 bases). V lost 1 base and J lost 7, with 19 bases in between. CDR1 is MGHRA, CDR2 YSYEKL, per germline. This CDR3 is built from 16 residues. The CDR3: CASSQGQGQIRGEAFF. The CDR3 DNA follows: TGCGCCAGCAGCCAAGGGCAAGGGCAAATCAGGGGTGAAGCTTTCTTT.

The J gene is TRBJ2-1, the V gene TRBV2; no clear D gene. This CDR3 has 16 residues. V was pared by 1 base and J by 2 bases, with 12 bases between. Germline V gene data show CDR1 as SNHLY and CDR2 as FYNNEI. The chain's CDR3 is CASSEGWSIPYNEQFF. The CDR3 DNA follows: TGTGCCAGCAGTGAAGGTTGGAGCATACCCTACAATGAGCAGTTCTTC.